This T cell receptor (beta chain) came from a study of blood T cell repertoires in COVID-19. TCRdb keeps only in-frame clones here, not all; method: immunoSEQ multiplex PCR. The repertoire holds 200,000 to 250,000 clones, with about 90% as singletons. This CDR3 contains 15 residues. Trimming left V 0 bases short and J 4 bases short, with 12 bases between. From germline, CDR1 is LGHDT and CDR2 YNNKEL (reference sequence). The sequence came from a man between 18 and 35 years old with active or convalescent COVID-19. The sample taken for sequencing was peripheral blood. V is TRBV3-1 (or the pseudogene TRBV3-2) and J is TRBJ2-5; tentatively, D is TRBD1 (5 bases). CDR3 bases: TGTGCCAGCAGCCAAGAGGCAGGGTACCGAGAGACCCAGTACTTC. Its translation is CASSQEAGYRETQYF.